This T cell receptor delta chain was documented in a study of gamma-delta T cells after stem cell transplantation. In its sample, this clone ranks as medium-sized (0.01 to 0.1%). The same CDR3 can be traced to other DNA sequences in this sample. TCRdb re-processed the RT-PCR reads using CATT. The data contain under 2,500 delta-chain clones, roughly 4.8% of them singletons. The germline V gene encodes CDR1 GEAIGNYY and CDR2 EKD. V was clipped by 2 bases and J by 0 bases, with 30 bases between them. The CDR3 length is 21 residues. The V and J genes are TRDV2 and TRDJ1, with a tentative D call TRDD3 (6 bases). The sequencing sample was made of gamma-delta T cells. The TCR originated in a human donor. It is not recorded whose cells these are; they may come from a transplant donor. The CDR3 protein is CACDSVIGDQRIHTYTDKLIF. The CDR3 DNA sequence: TGTGCCTGTGACAGCGTGATTGGGGATCAAAGAATACATACGTACACCGATAAACTCATCTTT.